Presented here are 8 T cell receptor beta chains from one specimen sequenced in a study of shared clonotypes between healthy human individuals. TCRdb's copy holds only in-frame clones and misses some; the assay was immunoSEQ multiplex PCR. The sample comprises approximately 2.4 million clones, almost 96% of which are singletons, and over 0.1% rests with the top ten. Specimen: naive CD4+ T cells sorted from blood. Described subset: CD45RA+ positively selected. The receptors come from a man in his late teens or twenties in good health.

CDR3 sequence: CASSVGKRGATDTQYF. DNA for the CDR3: TGTGCCAGCAGCGTAGGCAAGCGGGGTGCCACAGATACGCAGTATTTT. The genes are TRBV9 and TRBJ2-3; 7 bases line up with TRBD2. This CDR3 contains 16 residues. Per germline, CDR1 SGDLS and CDR2 YYNGEE. The J segment lost 2 bases and the V segment lost 0 bases, leaving 6 bases of the junction unmatched.

The genes are TRBV18 and TRBJ1-3; D is unclear. The CDR3 is made up of 13 amino acids. Germline-derived CDR1 and CDR2 are KGHSH and LQKENI. The V gene lost 4 bases and the J gene lost 6 bases, with 10 bases spanning the gap. As DNA, the CDR3 is TGTGCCAGCTCACTGGACCGGCCAAACACCATATATTTT. This gives the protein CASSLDRPNTIYF.

The chain recombines TRBV12-2 with TRBJ1-4. TRBV12-2 is shown as a pseudogene. This CDR3 is 16 amino acids long. CDR3 protein: CASRYGQSSANEKLFF. In DNA form, the CDR3 reads TGTGCAAGTCGCTACGGGCAGAGCTCGGCTAATGAAAAACTGTTTTTT.

CDR3 in DNA: TGTGCCAGCAGTTACTCGATTCCTGCGTACGAGCAGTACTTC. This codes for CASSYSIPAYEQYF. The V gene is TRBV6-6, the J gene TRBJ2-7; D not certain. This CDR3 is 14 amino acids long. The germline CDR1 and CDR2 sequences are MNHNY and SVGAGI (reference sequence). V lost 0 bases, J lost 4 bases, and 10 bases lay in between.

The rearrangement links TRBV20-1 to TRBJ1-4; D unresolved. Looked up from germline, CDR1 is DFQATT and CDR2 is SNEGSKA (reference sequence). This CDR3 comprises 11 residues. Trimming removed 5 bases at V and 8 bases at J, with 9 bases between. CDR3 sequence (DNA): TGCAGTGCTGAAGAGGCAGAAAAACTGTTTTTT. Amino acids: CSAEEAEKLFF.

This sequence joins TRBV7-2 and TRBJ2-3; TRBD2 agrees at 15 bases. The V and J ends lost 4 bases and 4 bases, in that order; junction bases with no gene match: 3. This CDR3 is built from 16 residues. Looked up from germline, CDR1 is SGHTA and CDR2 is FQGNSA. CDR3 DNA sequence: TGTGCCAGCAGCTGGGGACTAGCGGGAGGCCCAGATACGCAGTATTTT. Its protein is CASSWGLAGGPDTQYF.

The chain uses TRBV7-2 and TRBJ2-7; D uncertain. Germline V lookup: CDR1 SGHTA, CDR2 FQGNSA. V gave up 4 bases and J gave up 2 bases, with 12 bases separating them. The CDR3 consists of 14 residues. CDR3 sequence: CASSSYLSPYEQYF. CDR3 sequence (DNA): TGTGCCAGCAGCTCTTACCTATCCCCCTACGAGCAGTACTTC.

The J gene is TRBJ1-2, the V gene TRBV11-1, with D uncertain. This CDR3 has 15 amino acids. CDR1 SGHAT and CDR2 FQDESV come from the germline V gene (reference sequence). V was cut by 1 base and J by 6 bases, with 15 bases left in between. The CDR3 coding sequence is TGTGCCAGCAGCTTAGTCCGGGGAGGCGGGAATGGCTACACCTTC. Amino acid sequence: CASSLVRGGGNGYTF.